This TCR beta chain was sequenced during a study of Ad26.COV2.S vaccination and SARS-CoV-2 variants. Profiled with immunoSEQ multiplex PCR; TCRdb holds only in-frame clones, not every one. The sample yields about 350,000 clones, 90% to 95% seen once. Trimming left V 3 bases short and J 8 bases short, with 13 bases between. The CDR3 sequence is 13 residues long. Germline loops: CDR1 MNHEY, CDR2 SMNVEV (reference sequence). This clonotype originated in a human donor who had recovered from COVID-19. This sample comprised peripheral blood, obtained after recovery from COVID-19. The chain links TRBV27 to TRBJ1-2, with D possibly matching TRBD1 (5 bases). For the CDR3, the DNA is TGTGCCAGCAGTTTTACGATGAGGGACGGCTACACCTTC. Protein sequence: CASSFTMRDGYTF.